This T cell receptor beta chain was captured in a study of post-analysis software for immune sequencing data. For the study at large: The study covered relapsing-remitting, secondary progressive and progressive-relapsing courses of multiple sclerosis. Study-level findings and limits: Patients showed TRBV5-6, TRBV5-1 and TRBV20-1 among five TRBV segments more frequent than in controls. Under the F measure, samples that were prepared in one batch clustered strongly together. Significantly lower normalized Chao1 diversity was found in patients with multiple sclerosis relative to controls.

In its sample, this clonotype was seen a few times. No antigen is known for it. TCR beta libraries were prepared from cDNA with unique molecular identifiers. T cells numbering roughly 0.9 to 10 million yielded cDNA molecules that totaled approximately 500,000. TCRdb independently ran MiXCR on the PCR reads; one entry per CDR3 protein. In the table there are under 650,000 distinct CDR3 sequences, 44% of which are singletons. Trimming left V 4 bases short and J 12 bases short, with 10 bases between. The CDR3 totals 11 residues. The chain has TRBV12-3 or TRBV12-4 and TRBJ2-1; D is perhaps TRBD1 or TRBD2 (5 bases each). The receptor's source is a girl aged 5-17 years with multiple sclerosis. Source material: blood. CDR3: CASSSRGGQFF. CDR3 nucleotides: TGTGCCAGCAGTTCTCGTGGGGGGCAGTTCTTC.